The TCR beta chain under discussion was sequenced for a study of T cells in Graves' hyperthyroidism and ophthalmopathy. Germline CDR1 and CDR2: SGHDT and YYEEEE. The V segment lost 4 bases and the J segment 9 bases; nucleotides outside the gene matches: 7. CDR3 length: 12 residues. To note about this clonotype: What it recognizes is unknown.

Amplified regions were TCR beta CDR3 sequences from RNA transcripts. In the first-round RT-PCR of the TCR CDR3, the HTBI primer set was used. In TCRdb, the multiplex PCR reads were re-called with MiXCR into one record per CDR3 protein. Among roughly 570,000 distinct CDR3 sequences listed, around 45% were seen once. Not enrolled were patients with uncontrolled infection, other autoimmune disease, pregnancy or lactation. Orbital computed tomography, thyroid ultrasound, serum thyroxine and TRAb, and clinical symptoms together informed the diagnoses. General observations from the study: Classification by a 13 V-J model distinguished ophthalmopathy from stable hyperthyroidism.

The chain combines TRBV5-6 with TRBJ2-7, with 7 bases lining up with TRBD1. Sample: peripheral blood or thyroid tissue (not recorded which). The receptor's source is an adult woman with Graves' disease, either hyperthyroidism or ophthalmopathy (not recorded which). Written as DNA, the CDR3 is TGTGCCAGCAGCCGACAGGGCTTGGGGCAGTACTTC. Translated, it gives CASSRQGLGQYF.